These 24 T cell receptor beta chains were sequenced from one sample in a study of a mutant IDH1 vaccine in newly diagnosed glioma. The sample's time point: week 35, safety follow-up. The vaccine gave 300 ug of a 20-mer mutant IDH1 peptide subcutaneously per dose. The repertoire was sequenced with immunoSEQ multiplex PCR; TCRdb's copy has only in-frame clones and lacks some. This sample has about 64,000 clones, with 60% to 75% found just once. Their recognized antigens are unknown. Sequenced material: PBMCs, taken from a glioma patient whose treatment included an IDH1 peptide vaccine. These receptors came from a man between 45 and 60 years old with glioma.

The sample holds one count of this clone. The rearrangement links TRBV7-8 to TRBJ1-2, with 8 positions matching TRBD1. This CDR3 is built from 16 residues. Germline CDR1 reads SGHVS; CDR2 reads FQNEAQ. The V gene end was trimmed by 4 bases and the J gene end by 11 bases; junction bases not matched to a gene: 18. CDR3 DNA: TGTGCCAGCAGCTCAAGGGGATACCGGGACAGGCCCTTTTACACCTTC. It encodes CASSSRGYRDRPFYTF.

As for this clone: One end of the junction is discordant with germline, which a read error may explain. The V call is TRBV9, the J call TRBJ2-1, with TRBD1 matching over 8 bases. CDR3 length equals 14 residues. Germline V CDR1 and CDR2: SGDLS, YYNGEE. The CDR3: CASSEDRGHNQQFF. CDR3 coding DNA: TGTGCCAGCAGCGAAGACAGGGGCCACAATCAGCAGTTCTTC.

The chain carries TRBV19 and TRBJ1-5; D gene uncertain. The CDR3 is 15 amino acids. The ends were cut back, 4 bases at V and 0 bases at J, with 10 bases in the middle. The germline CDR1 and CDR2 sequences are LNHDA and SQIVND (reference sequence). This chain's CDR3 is CASSTIMYSNQPQHF. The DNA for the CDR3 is TGTGCCAGTAGTACGATAATGTATAGCAATCAGCCCCAGCATTTT.

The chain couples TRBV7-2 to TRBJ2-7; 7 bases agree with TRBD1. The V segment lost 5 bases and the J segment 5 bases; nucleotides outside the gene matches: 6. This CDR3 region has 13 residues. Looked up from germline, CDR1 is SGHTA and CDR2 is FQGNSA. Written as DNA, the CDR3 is TGTGCCAGCAGCACGGGACAGTTCCACGAGCAGTACTTC. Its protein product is CASSTGQFHEQYF.

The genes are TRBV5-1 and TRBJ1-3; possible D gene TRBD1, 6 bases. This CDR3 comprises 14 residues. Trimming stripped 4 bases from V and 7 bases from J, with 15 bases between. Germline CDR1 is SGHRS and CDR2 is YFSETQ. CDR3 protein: CASSPQGHANTIYF. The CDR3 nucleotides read TGCGCCAGCAGCCCACAGGGACATGCGAACACCATATATTTT. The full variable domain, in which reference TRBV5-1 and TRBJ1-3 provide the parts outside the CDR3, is KAGVTQTPRYLIKTRGQQVTLSCSPISGHRSVSWYQQTPGQGLQFLFEYFSETQRNKGNFPGRFSGRQFSNSRSEMNVSTLELGDSALYLCASSPQGHANTIYFGEGSWLTVV.

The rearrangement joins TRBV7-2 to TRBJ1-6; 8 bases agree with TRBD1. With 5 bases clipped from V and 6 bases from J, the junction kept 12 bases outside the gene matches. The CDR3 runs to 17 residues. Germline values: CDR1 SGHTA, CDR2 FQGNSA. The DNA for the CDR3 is TGTGCCAGCAGCCCGACCTACAGGGGGGAGTCTAATTCACCCCTCCACTTT. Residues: CASSPTYRGESNSPLHF.

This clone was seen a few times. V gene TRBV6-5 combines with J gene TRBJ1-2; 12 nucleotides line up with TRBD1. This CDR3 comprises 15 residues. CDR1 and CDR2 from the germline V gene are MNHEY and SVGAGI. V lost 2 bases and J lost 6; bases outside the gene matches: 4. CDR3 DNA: TGTGCCAGCAGTTACGGGACAGGGGGCGAAGATGGCTACACCTTC. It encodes CASSYGTGGEDGYTF.

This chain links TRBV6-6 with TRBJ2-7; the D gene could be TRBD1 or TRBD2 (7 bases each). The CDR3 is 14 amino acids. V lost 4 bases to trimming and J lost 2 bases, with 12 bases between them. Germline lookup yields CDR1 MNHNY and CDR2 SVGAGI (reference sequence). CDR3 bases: TGTGCCAGCAGTTCCCAGGGGGGGACCTACGAGCAGTACTTC. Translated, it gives CASSSQGGTYEQYF.

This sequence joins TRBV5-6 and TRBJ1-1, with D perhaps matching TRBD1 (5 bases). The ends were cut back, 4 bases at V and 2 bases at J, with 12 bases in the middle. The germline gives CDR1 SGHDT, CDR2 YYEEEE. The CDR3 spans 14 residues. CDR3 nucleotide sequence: TGTGCCAGCAGCGTGGGGGGAGGAAACACTGAAGCTTTCTTT. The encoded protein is CASSVGGGNTEAFF.

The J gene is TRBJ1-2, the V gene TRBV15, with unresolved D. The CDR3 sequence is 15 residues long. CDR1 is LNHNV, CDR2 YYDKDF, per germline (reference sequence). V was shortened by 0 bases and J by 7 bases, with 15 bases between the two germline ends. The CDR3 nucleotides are TGTGCCACCAGCAGAGATAGTCAGGACTCTTCTGGCTACACCTTC. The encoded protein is CATSRDSQDSSGYTF. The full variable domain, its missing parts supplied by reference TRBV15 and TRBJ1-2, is DAMVIQNPRYQVTQFGKPVTLSCSQTLNHNVMYWYQQKSSQAPKLLFHYYDKDFNNEADTPDNFQSRRPNTSFCFLDIRSPGLGDTAMYLCATSRDSQDSSGYTFGSGTRLTVV.

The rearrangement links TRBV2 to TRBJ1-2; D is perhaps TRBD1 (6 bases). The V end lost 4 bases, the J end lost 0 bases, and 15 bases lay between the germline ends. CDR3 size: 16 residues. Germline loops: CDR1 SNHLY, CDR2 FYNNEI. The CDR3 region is CASSGTGGPSNYGYTF. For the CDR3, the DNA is TGTGCCAGCAGTGGTACCGGGGGCCCCTCTAACTATGGCTACACCTTC.

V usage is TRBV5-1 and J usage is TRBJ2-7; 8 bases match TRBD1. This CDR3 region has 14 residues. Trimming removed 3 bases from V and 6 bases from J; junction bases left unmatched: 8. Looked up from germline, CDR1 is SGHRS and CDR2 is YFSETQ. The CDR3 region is CASSSTGGSLEQYF. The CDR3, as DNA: TGCGCCAGCAGCTCTACAGGGGGGAGTCTCGAGCAGTACTTC. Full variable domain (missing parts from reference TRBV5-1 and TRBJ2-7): KAGVTQTPRYLIKTRGQQVTLSCSPISGHRSVSWYQQTPGQGLQFLFEYFSETQRNKGNFPGRFSGRQFSNSRSEMNVSTLELGDSALYLCASSSTGGSLEQYFGPGTRLTVT.

This CDR3 reads CASSLAPGNYNEQFF. The CDR3 DNA sequence: TGCGCCAGCAGCTTGGCCCCGGGGAACTACAATGAGCAGTTCTTC. The V call is TRBV5-1, the J call TRBJ2-1, with D tentatively TRBD2 (5 bases). The CDR3 has 15 residues. Trimming shortened V by 0 bases and J by 3 bases, and 10 bases separated the two germline ends. Looked up from germline, CDR1 is SGHRS and CDR2 is YFSETQ.

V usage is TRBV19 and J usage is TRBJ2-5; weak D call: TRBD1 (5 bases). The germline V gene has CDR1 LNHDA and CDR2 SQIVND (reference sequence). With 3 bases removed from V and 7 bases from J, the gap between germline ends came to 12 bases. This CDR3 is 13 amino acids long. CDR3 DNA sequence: TGTGCCAGTAGTATCCCAGGGAAGGCGACCCAGTACTTC. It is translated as CASSIPGKATQYF.

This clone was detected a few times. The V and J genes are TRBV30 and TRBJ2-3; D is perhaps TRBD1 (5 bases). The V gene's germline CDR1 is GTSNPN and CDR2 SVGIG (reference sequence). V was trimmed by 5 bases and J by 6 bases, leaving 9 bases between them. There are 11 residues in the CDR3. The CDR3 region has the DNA TGTGCCTGGGGATGGGGCGATACGCAGTATTTT. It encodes CAWGWGDTQYF.

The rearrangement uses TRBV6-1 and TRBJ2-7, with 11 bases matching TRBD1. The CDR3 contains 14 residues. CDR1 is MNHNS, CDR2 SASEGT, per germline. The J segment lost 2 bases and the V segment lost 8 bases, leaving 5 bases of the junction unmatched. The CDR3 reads CASVPGQGAYEQYF. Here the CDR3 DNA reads TGTGCCAGCGTCCCGGGACAGGGGGCCTACGAGCAGTACTTC.

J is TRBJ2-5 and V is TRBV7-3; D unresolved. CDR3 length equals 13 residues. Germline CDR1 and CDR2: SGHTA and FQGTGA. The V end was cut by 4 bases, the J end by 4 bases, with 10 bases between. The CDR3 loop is CASSYGQRETQYF. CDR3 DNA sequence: TGTGCCAGCAGCTACGGGCAGAGAGAGACCCAGTACTTC.

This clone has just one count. The CDR3 is CASRLGDEQFF. CDR3 nucleotide sequence: TGTGCCAGTAGGTTAGGGGACGAGCAGTTCTTC. The V call is TRBV19, the J call TRBJ2-1; either TRBD1 or TRBD2 may fit D (5 bases each). Germline values: CDR1 LNHDA, CDR2 SQIVND (reference sequence). V was clipped by 6 bases and J by 10 bases, with 10 bases between them. This CDR3 contains 11 residues.

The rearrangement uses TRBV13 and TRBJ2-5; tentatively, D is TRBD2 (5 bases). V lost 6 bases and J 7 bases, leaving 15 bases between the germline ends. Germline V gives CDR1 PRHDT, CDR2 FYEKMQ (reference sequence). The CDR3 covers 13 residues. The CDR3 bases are TGTGCCAGCAGAAACGGGATCCGGGGGACCCAGTACTTC. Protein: CASRNGIRGTQYF.

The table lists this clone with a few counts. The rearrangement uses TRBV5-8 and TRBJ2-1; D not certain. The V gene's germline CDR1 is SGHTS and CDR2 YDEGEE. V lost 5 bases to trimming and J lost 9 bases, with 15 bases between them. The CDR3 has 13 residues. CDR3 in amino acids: CASRVLYLGEQFF. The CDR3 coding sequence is TGTGCCAGCAGGGTTCTGTACCTGGGTGAGCAGTTCTTC.

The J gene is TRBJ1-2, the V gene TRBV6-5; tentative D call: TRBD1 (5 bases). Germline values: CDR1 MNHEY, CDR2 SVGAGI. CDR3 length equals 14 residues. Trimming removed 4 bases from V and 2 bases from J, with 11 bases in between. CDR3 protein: CASSLGTSNYGYTF. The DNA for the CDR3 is TGTGCCAGCAGTTTAGGGACTTCCAACTATGGCTACACCTTC.

DNA for the CDR3: TGTGCCAGCAGCCAAGGCGGGGCCGCCTACAATGAGCAGTTCTTC. This codes for CASSQGGAAYNEQFF. The chain couples TRBV14 to TRBJ2-1, with D perhaps matching TRBD2 (6 bases). The length of the CDR3 is 15 residues. Germline V CDR1 and CDR2: SGHDN, FVKESK. Trimming removed 1 base from V and 2 bases from J, with 9 bases in between.

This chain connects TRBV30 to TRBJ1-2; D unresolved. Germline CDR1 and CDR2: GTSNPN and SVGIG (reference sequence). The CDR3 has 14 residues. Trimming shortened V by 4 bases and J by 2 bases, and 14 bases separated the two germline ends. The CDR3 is CAWTHRSRNYGYTF. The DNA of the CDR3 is TGTGCCTGGACCCATCGATCTCGAAACTATGGCTACACCTTC. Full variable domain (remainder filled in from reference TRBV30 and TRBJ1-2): SQTIHQWPATLVQPVGSPLSLECTVEGTSNPNLYWYRQAAGRGLQLLFYSVGIGQISSEVPQNLSASRPQDRQFILSSKKLLLSDSGFYLCAWTHRSRNYGYTFGSGTRLTVV.

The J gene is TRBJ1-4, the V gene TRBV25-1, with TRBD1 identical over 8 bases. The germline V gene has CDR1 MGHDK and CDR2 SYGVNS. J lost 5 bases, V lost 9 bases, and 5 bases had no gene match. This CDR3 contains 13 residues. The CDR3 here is CASEQGGNEKLFF. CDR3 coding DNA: TGTGCCAGTGAACAGGGGGGGAATGAAAAACTGTTTTTT.